This T cell receptor (beta chain) was captured by sequencing in a study of blood T cell repertoires in COVID-19. Sequenced by immunoSEQ multiplex PCR; TCRdb stores in-frame clones only, minus some. The sample lists around 100,000 clones; roughly nine tenths were seen once. The TCR originated in an elderly woman with acute or convalescent COVID-19. Sequencing was carried out using peripheral blood.

The DNA of the CDR3 is TGTGCCAGCAGCCAAGATCAACTAGCGAAGCAGTTCTTC. It encodes CASSQDQLAKQFF. The chain couples TRBV4-2 to TRBJ2-1; 7 bases agree with TRBD2. After removal of 0 bases from V and 11 bases from J, the junction contained 4 bases not matched to a gene. Germline V gives CDR1 LGHNA, CDR2 YNFKEQ. The CDR3 runs 13 residues.